This T cell receptor (beta chain) is from a study of T cells after posttransplantation cyclophosphamide. General study points: After PTCy, TRB diversity resembled that of CNI/methotrexate controls. Later post-transplant blood repertoires were often dominated by donor CD8+ memory clones.

TCRdb keeps only in-frame clones here, not all; method: immunoSEQ multiplex PCR. Here the sample spans about 14,000 clones, 84% being singletons. Controls had myeloablative marrow grafts with methotrexate and calcineurin inhibitor, sampled at 1 year. The germline gives CDR1 SGHNT, CDR2 YENEEA. The CDR3 spans 18 residues. For this clone: The antigen remains unidentified. A junction end diverges from the germline sequence, so it may reflect a read error.

The source is a male patient in his late teens or twenties who received an allogeneic stem cell transplant from a related donor, was CMV-positive, and had no GVHD. Some T cells may trace back to the graft donor. The material sequenced was PBMCs, taken approximately 370 days after allogeneic stem cell transplant with calcineurin inhibitor and methotrexate. The rearrangement joins TRBV11-3 to TRBJ2-1, with TRBD2 matching 12 bases. The CDR3 is CASSFEGLAGGGYSEQFF. The CDR3 DNA reads TGTGCCAGCAGCTTTGAGGGGCTAGCGGGAGGGGGCTACAGTGAGCAGTTCTTC.